This T cell receptor beta chain was recorded in a study of blood T cell repertoires in COVID-19. Across the whole study: The United States, Italy and Spain provided the acute and convalescent COVID-19 samples. Sample material is recorded as cDNA or gDNA derived from T cells, B-cell-depleted T cells, or PBMCs.

Data came from immunoSEQ multiplex PCR; TCRdb stores just in-frame clones and leaves some out. The sample gives roughly 200,000 clones, about 80% of which show up once; 4% to 5.5% is in the top ten. The sequencing sample was made of peripheral blood. This TCR was sampled from a man aged 45-60 years with active or convalescent COVID-19.

The CDR3 is CASSQAIGGEQFF. The CDR3 DNA sequence: TGCGCCAGCAGCCAAGCTATAGGGGGTGAGCAGTTCTTC. This chain connects TRBV4-1 to TRBJ2-1, with D possibly matching TRBD1 (6 bases). Trimming removed 1 base from V and 9 bases from J, with 10 bases in between. Germline CDR1 and CDR2: MGHRA and YSYEKL. The CDR3 extends over 13 amino acids.